These 2 T cell receptor beta chains were all obtained from the same sample, sequenced in a study of T-cell reconstitution after alpha-beta-depleted transplantation in children. Construction of the TCRbeta library involved unique molecular identifiers. TCRdb reprocessed the PCR reads with MiXCR, giving one entry per CDR3 protein. The data hold about 72,000 distinct CDR3 sequences, with roughly 6.6% observed a single time. Sequencing used PBMCs from the stem cell graft donor, obtained from the stem cell graft. These TCRs come from a human donor who donated a stem cell graft to a child with acute lymphoblastic leukemia.

The chain is built from TRBV20-1 and TRBJ2-3, with TRBD2 matching over 14 bases. Germline assignment: CDR1 DFQATT and CDR2 SNEGSKA (reference sequence). CDR3 length: 15 amino acids. The CDR3: CFARATSGGASTQYF. The CDR3 DNA is TGCTTTGCTAGGGCGACTAGCGGGGGGGCGAGTACGCAGTATTTT.

This sequence joins TRBV24-1 and TRBJ2-1; no definite D call. The CDR3 loop spans 10 amino acids. V gave up 9 bases and J gave up 8 bases, with 7 bases separating them. Germline values: CDR1 KGHDR, CDR2 SFDVKD. In DNA form, the CDR3 reads TGTGCCACCTCAGGAGATGAGCAGTTCTTC. It codes for CATSGDEQFF.